These 30 T cell receptor beta chains share one sample of origin, sequenced in a study of molecular identifiers for immune sequencing clone quantification. TCRdb used MiXCR to reprocess the PCR reads, holding one entry per CDR3 protein. This sample has 40,000 to 45,000 distinct CDR3 sequences; less than 20% occur once, and the top ten carry 7.1%. The sequenced sample was naive CD8+ T cells from blood, with Jurkat cell RNA spiked in. Subset here: FACS-sorted CD8+CD4-CCR7+CD45RA+ naive T cells. These receptors came from a human donor in good health. Some libraries in this study had Jurkat cell RNA spiked in.

This clonotype has just a few counts. This may be a read error: a much more frequent sequence differs by one nucleotide. The chain recombines TRBV5-6 with TRBJ2-7; 8 bases fit TRBD2. V gave up 4 bases and J gave up 3 bases; unmatched junction bases: 6. Germline V gene data show CDR1 as SGHDT and CDR2 as YYEEEE. CDR3 length: 14 amino acids. CDR3 nucleotides: TGTGCCAGCAGCGAGGGACTAGGGATCTACGAGCAGTACTTC. Amino acids: CASSEGLGIYEQYF.

This clonotype was counted a few times. This rearrangement joins TRBV28 to TRBJ2-3, with D unresolved. Trimming took 4 bases from V and 7 from J, leaving 9 bases between them. Germline V gene lookup returns CDR1 MDHEN and CDR2 SYDVKM. This CDR3 has 12 residues. CDR3: CASSSNSYTQYF. The CDR3 DNA reads TGTGCCAGCAGTTCAAATTCCTATACGCAGTATTTT.

The chain links TRBV28 to TRBJ2-4; maybe TRBD1 (5 bases). Germline CDR1 MDHEN, CDR2 SYDVKM. This CDR3 region has 12 residues. Trimming took off 10 bases at V and 3 bases at J, with 10 bases between the two ends. CDR3: CATSQGKNIQYF. The CDR3 DNA follows: TGTGCCACCTCGCAGGGCAAAAACATTCAGTACTTC.

This clonotype was detected ten times or more. The V and J genes are TRBV7-9 and TRBJ2-6, with TRBD1 matching over 8 bases. V gave up 10 bases and J gave up 0 bases; unmatched junction bases: 8. From germline, CDR1 is SEHNR and CDR2 FQNEAQ (reference sequence). CDR3 length equals 16 residues. The CDR3 protein is CATEPGQVSGANVLTF. The DNA of the CDR3 is TGTGCCACTGAACCGGGACAGGTCTCTGGGGCCAACGTCCTGACTTTC. Supplemented by reference TRBV7-9 and TRBJ2-6, the full variable domain reads DTGVSQNPRHKITKRGQNVTFRCDPISEHNRLYWYRQTLGQGPEFLTYFQNEAQLEKSRLLSDRFSAERPKGSFSTLEIQRTEQGDSAMYLCATEPGQVSGANVLTFGAGSRLTVL.

Regarding this clonotype: One base away lies a much larger clone, so this may be a sequencing read error. V usage is TRBV11-2 and J usage is TRBJ1-1; the match to TRBD1 covers 7 bases. Germline CDR1 is SGHAT and CDR2 is FQNNGV. The CDR3 contains 18 residues. Trimming at V came to 8 bases and at J to 0 bases, leaving 18 bases not matched to a gene. CDR3 bases: TGTGCCAGCGCCGAAAGGGGGCCCAGCCACCTCATGAACACTGAAGCTTTCTTT. The encoded protein is CASAERGPSHLMNTEAFF.

To note about this clonotype: A read error may explain this, as a much larger clone is one base away. Since the CDR3 does not end with the conserved phenylalanine or tryptophan, this likely comes from a read error. The chain recombines TRBV4-2 with TRBJ2-3; the D is unclear. The germline gives CDR1 LGHNA, CDR2 YNFKEQ. Trimming cost V 4 bases and J 6 bases, with 11 bases left between them. CDR3 length equals 13 residues. The CDR3 DNA is TGTGCCAGCAGCCCTACCCTCAAGGATACGCAGTATCTT. Translation gives CASSPTLKDTQYL.

This clonotype is deemed medium-sized. CDR3 nucleotides: TGCAGTGGCACGCCGACTGGGCTCCTAGCCAAAAACATTCAGTACTTC. It specifies CSGTPTGLLAKNIQYF. V usage is TRBV20-1 and J usage is TRBJ2-4; D gene unclear. V lost 7 bases and J 0 bases, leaving 19 bases between the germline ends. Germline assignment: CDR1 DFQATT and CDR2 SNEGSKA (reference sequence). This CDR3 comprises 16 residues.

This clonotype showed up many times. The rearrangement uses TRBV9 and TRBJ2-4; D possibly corresponds to TRBD1 (6 bases). The germline V gene has CDR1 SGDLS and CDR2 YYNGEE. V was clipped by 3 bases and J by 4 bases, with 11 bases between them. The CDR3 consists of 14 residues. CDR3 nucleotides: TGTGCCAGCAGCGCTGGGACACGGAAAAACATTCAGTACTTC. Translation: CASSAGTRKNIQYF.

This clonotype was counted at least ten times. This rearrangement joins TRBV7-9 to TRBJ1-2; possibly TRBD1 for D (6 bases). V was shortened by 5 bases and J by 2 bases, with 15 bases between the two germline ends. This CDR3 region has 15 residues. The germline V gene has CDR1 SEHNR and CDR2 FQNEAQ (reference sequence). This CDR3 reads CASSQSRQANYGYTF. The DNA for the CDR3 is TGTGCCAGCAGCCAGTCTAGACAGGCAAACTATGGCTACACCTTC.

This clonotype was detected ten times or more. The CDR3 nucleotides are TGTGCCAGCACCCTCGGGACAGGGATCTACAATGAGCAGTTCTTC. Amino acids: CASTLGTGIYNEQFF. V gene TRBV6-5 combines with J gene TRBJ2-1; 9 bases agree with TRBD1. Germline CDR1 and CDR2: MNHEY and SVGAGI. V shed 7 bases, J shed 3 bases, and the junction held 7 bases outside the gene matches. This CDR3 contains 15 residues.

The gene calls are TRBV9 and TRBJ2-3; tentatively, D is TRBD1 (5 bases). With 0 bases removed from V and 2 bases from J, the gap between germline ends came to 16 bases. Germline CDR1 reads SGDLS; CDR2 reads YYNGEE. The CDR3 is 17 amino acids. CDR3 sequence reads: CASSVATGAQPTDTQYF. CDR3 sequence (DNA): TGTGCCAGCAGCGTAGCCACAGGAGCCCAACCCACAGATACGCAGTATTTT.

This clonotype was recorded many times. The V gene is TRBV20-1, the J gene TRBJ2-1; 7 nucleotides line up with TRBD2. Looked up from germline, CDR1 is DFQATT and CDR2 is SNEGSKA (reference sequence). The CDR3 covers 13 residues. CDR3 nucleotides: TGCAGCGGGGGGTCCCCTCTCTACAATGAGCAGTTCTTC. Its protein is CSGGSPLYNEQFF.

This clonotype has ten or more counts. This chain joins TRBV10-1 and TRBJ2-3; D gene unclear. The V gene's germline CDR1 is WNHNN and CDR2 SYGVQD (reference sequence). Trimming removed 4 bases from V and 4 bases from J, with 9 bases in between. The CDR3 consists of 13 residues. This CDR3 is CASSAAWADTQYF. The CDR3 bases are TGCGCCAGCAGTGCCGCGTGGGCAGATACGCAGTATTTT.

The rearrangement joins TRBV19 to TRBJ1-4, with D possibly being TRBD1 (5 bases). The germline CDR1 and CDR2 sequences are LNHDA and SQIVND (reference sequence). Trimming shortened V by 0 bases and J by 4 bases, and 15 bases separated the two germline ends. The CDR3 totals 17 residues. The CDR3 DNA follows: TGTGCCAGTAGTATAGATCTATTGGGACCGGATAATGAAAAACTGTTTTTT. As protein: CASSIDLLGPDNEKLFF.

About this clonotype: This CDR3 is missing its conserved last phenylalanine or tryptophan, likely due to a read error. The gene calls are TRBV28 and TRBJ2-1, with 7 positions matching TRBD2. The CDR3 is made up of 15 amino acids. The V segment lost 3 bases and the J segment 7 bases; nucleotides outside the gene matches: 9. In germline, CDR1 is MDHEN, CDR2 SYDVKM. The CDR3 loop is CASSFYGGRDNEQFV. CDR3 sequence (DNA): TGTGCCAGCAGTTTCTATGGCGGGAGAGATAATGAGCAGTTCGTC.

This clonotype occurred many times. The chain uses TRBV6-5 and TRBJ2-7, with D possibly called TRBD1 or TRBD2 (5 bases each). Germline V gene lookup returns CDR1 MNHEY and CDR2 SVGAGI. The CDR3 has 14 residues. V was trimmed by 0 bases and J by 2 bases, leaving 8 bases between them. The CDR3 DNA follows: TGTGCCAGCAGTTACTCGTCGGGGCCCTACGAGCAGTACTTC. It is translated as CASSYSSGPYEQYF.

This chain's CDR3 is CSARDARSTYEQYF. DNA for the CDR3: TGCAGTGCTAGAGATGCGCGCTCCACCTACGAGCAGTACTTC. The chain recombines TRBV20-1 with TRBJ2-7; the D is unclear. The CDR3 totals 14 residues. Germline V gene data show CDR1 as DFQATT and CDR2 as SNEGSKA (reference sequence). The V end lost 0 bases, the J end lost 2 bases, and 11 bases lay between the germline ends.

There are many counts of this clonotype. The chain recombines TRBV21-1 with TRBJ2-6. TRBV21-1 is a pseudogene. The CDR3 spans 16 residues. The CDR3 DNA reads as TGTGCCAGCAGCAAAGGGACGGCCTCTGGGGCCAACGTCCTGACTTTC. As protein: CASSKGTASGANVLTF.

Details on this clonotype: A much larger clone is a single base away; this may be a read error. V is TRBV28 and J is TRBJ2-5; D not resolved. This CDR3 is 12 amino acids long. CDR1 and CDR2 (germline): MDHEN, SYDVKM. CDR3 amino acids: CARSSVEETQYF. CDR3 DNA: TGTGCCCGCAGCTCGGTCGAGGAGACCCAGTACTTC. The full variable domain, completed using reference TRBV28 and TRBJ2-5, is DVKVTQSSRYLVKRTGEKVFLECVQDMDHENMFWYRQDPGLGLRLIYFSYDVKMKEKGDIPEGYSVSREKKERFSLILESASTNQTSMYLCARSSVEETQYFGPGTRLLVL.

A few counts support this clonotype. The V and J genes are TRBV19 and TRBJ1-5, with a possible D match to TRBD1 (5 bases). The CDR3 has 15 residues. V lost 5 bases, J lost 5 bases, and 16 bases lay in between. Germline CDR1 reads LNHDA; CDR2 reads SQIVND (reference sequence). The CDR3 nucleotides read TGTGCCAGTAGTCCGACAGCCCTGGGCCATCAGCCCCAGCATTTT. Translating it yields CASSPTALGHQPQHF.

The V and J genes are TRBV3-1 and TRBJ2-7, with a possible D match to TRBD1 (6 bases). Trimming took off 1 base at V and 0 bases at J, with 16 bases between the two ends. The CDR3 contains 17 residues. Germline V gene data show CDR1 as LGHDT and CDR2 as YNNKEL (reference sequence). The DNA for the CDR3 is TGTGCCAGCAGCCAAGCCATGACAGGAACTAGCTCCTACGAGCAGTACTTC. This gives the protein CASSQAMTGTSSYEQYF.

This clonotype was seen only once. The chain links TRBV5-3 to TRBJ2-3; D unresolved. TRBV5-3 is placed among ORFs of uncertain function. The CDR3 covers 13 residues. With 8 bases removed from V and 4 bases from J, the gap between germline ends came to 14 bases. Here the CDR3 reads CASSPRSADTQYF. CDR3 nucleotides: TGTGCCAGCAGCCCTCGGTCCGCAGATACGCAGTATTTT.

This clonotype has a handful of counts. The V gene is TRBV5-8, the J gene TRBJ2-3, with a weak D call TRBD2 (6 bases). Germline CDR1 is SGHTS and CDR2 is YDEGEE. V lost 0 bases, J lost 4 bases, and 21 bases lay in between. This CDR3 region has 18 residues. In DNA, the CDR3 is TGTGCCAGCAGCTTGGGAGGATGGCGGGAACAGAGTTCAGATACGCAGTATTTT. Translation gives CASSLGGWREQSSDTQYF.

This clonotype was found many times. The V and J genes are TRBV15 and TRBJ1-1, with D unclear. The CDR3 runs 12 residues. Germline loops: CDR1 LNHNV, CDR2 YYDKDF (reference sequence). The V end was cut by 1 base, the J end by 7 bases, with 7 bases between. The CDR3 sequence is CATSRVGGEAFF. In DNA, the CDR3 is TGTGCCACCAGCAGAGTGGGAGGTGAAGCTTTCTTT.

The genes are TRBV7-6 and TRBJ2-6, with 9 bases lining up with TRBD2. V shed 5 bases and J 2 bases; nucleotides not matched to a gene: 16. CDR1 and CDR2 from the germline V gene are SGHVS and FNYEAQ. CDR3 size: 20 residues. The CDR3 region has the DNA TGTGCCAGCAGCCACCCTGCTAGCGGGACGTTTTTGGCTGGGGCCAACGTCCTGACTTTC. Its translation: CASSHPASGTFLAGANVLTF.

This clonotype was observed many times. The chain links TRBV19 to TRBJ2-1, with TRBD2 matching over 7 bases. CDR3 length: 14 residues. The junction had 4 bases not matched to a gene; V was cut back by 3 bases and J by 5 bases. Per germline, CDR1 LNHDA and CDR2 SQIVND (reference sequence). The CDR3 region has the DNA TGTGCCAGTAGTATGTGGGAGGGAAACAATGAGCAGTTCTTC. Amino acid sequence: CASSMWEGNNEQFF.

In this sample, this clonotype turned up many times. The gene calls are TRBV12-3 or TRBV12-4 and TRBJ1-5; D is uncertain. Trimming shortened V by 6 bases and J by 6 bases, and 15 bases separated the two germline ends. The CDR3 runs to 14 residues. CDR3: CASSSGPTGQPQHF. Here the CDR3 DNA reads TGTGCCAGCAGCTCTGGGCCGACGGGTCAGCCCCAGCATTTT.

In the case of this clonotype: This clone may be a read error of a much larger clone one base away. This chain joins TRBV7-8 and TRBJ1-2; D is unresolved. This CDR3 is built from 12 residues. Germline V CDR1 and CDR2: SGHVS, FQNEAQ. The DNA of the CDR3 is TGTGCCAGCAGCTCCCCTGTAGGCGGCTACGCCTTC. The encoded protein is CASSSPVGGYAF.

This clonotype was counted many times. The chain couples TRBV19 to TRBJ1-1, with no clear D. The germline V gene encodes CDR1 LNHDA and CDR2 SQIVND (reference sequence). Trimming took off 3 bases at V and 5 bases at J, with 13 bases between the two ends. CDR3 length: 14 residues. The CDR3 sequence: CASSISGPRTEAFF. The CDR3 nucleotides are TGTGCCAGTAGTATCTCGGGCCCGAGGACTGAAGCTTTCTTT.

This clonotype was detected ten times or more. The chain uses TRBV12-3 or TRBV12-4 and TRBJ2-5, with a tentative D call TRBD2 (5 bases). Trimming took 5 bases from V and 7 from J, leaving 11 bases between them. This CDR3 region has 12 residues. The CDR3 spells CASSPGLGTQYF. The CDR3 DNA follows: TGTGCCAGCAGTCCGGGATTGGGGACCCAGTACTTC.